These 11 T cell receptor beta chains were sequenced from one sample in a study of neurological immune-mediated disorders. TCRdb analysed the 5' RACE reads with MiXCR anew, one entry per CDR3 protein. The sample records 40,000 to 50,000 distinct CDR3 sequences, 9% to 12% being singletons. The material sequenced was PBMCs. These receptors all come from a woman aged 40 to 49 with HTLV-1-associated myelopathy (HAM/TSP).

This clonotype was seen more than once but under ten times. The chain couples TRBV12-3 or TRBV12-4 to TRBJ1-4, with TRBD1 identical over 8 bases. The CDR3 has 15 residues. The trim removed 7 bases at V and 8 bases at J, leaving 12 bases unmatched. This CDR3 reads CASNTNDRGEEKLFF. The CDR3 nucleotides read TGTGCCAGCAATACGAACGACAGGGGAGAGGAAAAACTGTTTTTT.

V gene TRBV20-1 combines with J gene TRBJ2-7, with D uncertain. The CDR3 extends over 13 amino acids. Germline loops: CDR1 DFQATT, CDR2 SNEGSKA (reference sequence). Trimming cost V 3 bases and J 2 bases, with 11 bases left between them. CDR3 protein: CSASTRPTYEQYF. The CDR3 bases are TGCAGTGCTAGCACCAGACCTACCTACGAGCAGTACTTC.

This clonotype was found many times. V and J are TRBV20-1 and TRBJ1-5, with a weak D call TRBD1 (5 bases). The CDR3 is made up of 14 amino acids. Germline CDR1 and CDR2: DFQATT and SNEGSKA (reference sequence). V was pared by 1 base and J by 1 base, with 8 bases between. DNA for the CDR3: TGCAGTGCTAGAGGGGGCTTGAGCAATCAGCCCCAGCATTTT. This sequence encodes CSARGGLSNQPQHF.

On this clonotype itself: A much bigger clone sits one base away, suggesting this may be a read error. The V call is TRBV20-1, the J call TRBJ2-7; 9 nucleotides line up with TRBD2. Trimming at V came to 7 bases and at J to 6 bases, leaving 10 bases not matched to a gene. The CDR3 contains 13 residues. From germline, CDR1 is DFQATT and CDR2 SNEGSKA (reference sequence). In nucleotides, the CDR3 is TGCAGTGTCGGGGCGGGGGGGAGGCTCGAGCAGTACTTC. Translation: CSVGAGGRLEQYF.

This clonotype was found many times. The genes are TRBV4-1 and TRBJ1-1; 8 nucleotides match TRBD1. The CDR3 consists of 14 residues. Germline trimming cut 3 bases from V and 0 bases from J; bases unmatched to any gene: 0. Germline assignment: CDR1 MGHRA and CDR2 YSYEKL. CDR3 sequence: CASSQTGVNTEAFF. In DNA form, the CDR3 reads TGCGCCAGCAGCCAGACAGGGGTGAACACTGAAGCTTTCTTT.

This clonotype was seen ten or more times. The chain recombines TRBV20-1 with TRBJ1-5; a possible D gene is TRBD1 (5 bases). The CDR3 is 13 residues long. The V end was cut by 3 bases, the J end by 12 bases, with 18 bases between. Germline V CDR1 and CDR2: DFQATT, SNEGSKA (reference sequence). Written as DNA, the CDR3 is TGCAGTGCTAGGTGGCAGCTGATGGGGCTCCAGCATTTT. Translation: CSARWQLMGLQHF.

This clonotype was counted at least ten times. The chain is built from TRBV20-1 and TRBJ1-2, with a possible D match to TRBD1 (6 bases). V was pared by 3 bases and J by 2 bases, with 10 bases between. CDR1 and CDR2 from the germline V gene are DFQATT and SNEGSKA (reference sequence). The CDR3 is 13 residues long. Here the CDR3 DNA reads TGCAGTGCTAGCGTGGGGGGCAACTATGGCTACACCTTC. Translation: CSASVGGNYGYTF.

At least ten counts were recorded for this clonotype. The DNA of the CDR3 is TGCGCCAGCAGTGGGGGTGGGTACTGGACCTACGAGCAGTACTTC. Residues: CASSGGGYWTYEQYF. The J gene is TRBJ2-7, the V gene TRBV10-2, with unresolved D. Germline assignment: CDR1 WSHSY and CDR2 SAAADI. CDR3 length: 15 amino acids. V lost 4 bases and J 2 bases, leaving 15 bases between the germline ends.

In this sample, this clonotype turned up many times. V and J are TRBV5-4 and TRBJ2-3; 7 positions agree with TRBD1. CDR1 is SGHNT and CDR2 is YYREEE in the germline V gene (reference sequence). This CDR3 region has 17 residues. Losses at the gene ends were 3 bases for V and 0 bases for J; bases not matched to a gene: 10. In nucleotides, the CDR3 is TGTGCCAGCAGCTCCCCCGGAAGGGGGCCTAGCACAGATACGCAGTATTTT. The encoded protein is CASSSPGRGPSTDTQYF.

The table lists this clonotype with many counts. The chain combines TRBV6-9 with TRBJ1-5; 7 bases map to TRBD1. The CDR3 has 19 residues. From germline, CDR1 is MNHGY and CDR2 SVAAGI. Unmatched junction bases numbered 16, after V lost 4 bases and J lost 1 base. The CDR3 DNA reads as TGTGCCAGCAGTTCCCGGACAATAGACAGGGAATGGAGCAATCAGCCCCAGCATTTT. Its protein product is CASSSRTIDREWSNQPQHF.

This clonotype was recorded at least ten times. CDR3 protein: CAISDRRFGTENQPQHF. DNA for the CDR3: TGTGCCATCAGTGACCGCCGGTTTGGGACGGAGAATCAGCCCCAGCATTTT. V usage is TRBV10-3 and J usage is TRBJ1-5, with a tentative D call TRBD1 (5 bases). The CDR3 covers 17 residues. CDR1 ENHRY and CDR2 SYGVKD come from the germline V gene. The ends were cut back, 3 bases at V and 4 bases at J, with 19 bases in the middle.